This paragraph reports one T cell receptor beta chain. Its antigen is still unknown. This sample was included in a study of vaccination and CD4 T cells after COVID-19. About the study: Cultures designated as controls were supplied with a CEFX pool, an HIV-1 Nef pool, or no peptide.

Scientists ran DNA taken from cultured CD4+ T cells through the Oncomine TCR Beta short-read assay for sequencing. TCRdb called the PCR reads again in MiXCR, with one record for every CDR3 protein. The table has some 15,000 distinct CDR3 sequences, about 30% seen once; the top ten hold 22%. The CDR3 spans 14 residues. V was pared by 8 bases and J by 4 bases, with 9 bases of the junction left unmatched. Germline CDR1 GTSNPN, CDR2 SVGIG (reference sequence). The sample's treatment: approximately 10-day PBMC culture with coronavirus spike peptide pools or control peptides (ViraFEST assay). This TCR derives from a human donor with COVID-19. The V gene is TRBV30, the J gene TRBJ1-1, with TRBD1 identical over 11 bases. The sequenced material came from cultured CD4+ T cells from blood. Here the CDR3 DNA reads TGTGCCCGGACAGGGGGCGAAGTGACCACTGAAGCTTTCTTT. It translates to CARTGGEVTTEAFF.